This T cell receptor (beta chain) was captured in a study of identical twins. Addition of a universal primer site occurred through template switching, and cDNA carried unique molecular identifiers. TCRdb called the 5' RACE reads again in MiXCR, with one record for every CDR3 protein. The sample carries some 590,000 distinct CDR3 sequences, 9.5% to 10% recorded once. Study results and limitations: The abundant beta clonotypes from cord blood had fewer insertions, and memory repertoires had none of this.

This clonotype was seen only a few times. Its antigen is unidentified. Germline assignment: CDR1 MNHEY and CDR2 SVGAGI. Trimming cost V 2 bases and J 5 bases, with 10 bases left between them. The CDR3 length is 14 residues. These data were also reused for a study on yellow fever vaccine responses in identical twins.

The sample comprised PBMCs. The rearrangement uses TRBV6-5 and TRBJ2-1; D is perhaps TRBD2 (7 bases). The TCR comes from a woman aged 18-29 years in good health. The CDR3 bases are TGTGCCAGCAGTTACGTGGGGGGGCACAATGAGCAGTTCTTC. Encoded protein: CASSYVGGHNEQFF.